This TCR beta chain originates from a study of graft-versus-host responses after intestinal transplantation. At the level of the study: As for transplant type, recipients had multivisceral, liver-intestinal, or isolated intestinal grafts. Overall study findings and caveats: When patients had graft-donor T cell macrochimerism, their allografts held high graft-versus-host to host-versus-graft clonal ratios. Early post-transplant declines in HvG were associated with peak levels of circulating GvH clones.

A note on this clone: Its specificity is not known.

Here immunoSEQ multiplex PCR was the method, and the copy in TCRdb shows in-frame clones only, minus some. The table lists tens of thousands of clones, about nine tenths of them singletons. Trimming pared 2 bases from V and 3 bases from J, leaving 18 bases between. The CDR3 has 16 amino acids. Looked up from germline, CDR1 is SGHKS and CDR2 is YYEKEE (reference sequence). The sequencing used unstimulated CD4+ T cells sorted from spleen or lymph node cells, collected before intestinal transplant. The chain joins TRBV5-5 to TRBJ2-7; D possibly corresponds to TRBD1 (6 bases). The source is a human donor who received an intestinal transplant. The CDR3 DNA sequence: TGTGCCAGCAGCTTAAATGGGGGCTTAACCTACTACGAGCAGTACTTC. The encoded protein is CASSLNGGLTYYEQYF.